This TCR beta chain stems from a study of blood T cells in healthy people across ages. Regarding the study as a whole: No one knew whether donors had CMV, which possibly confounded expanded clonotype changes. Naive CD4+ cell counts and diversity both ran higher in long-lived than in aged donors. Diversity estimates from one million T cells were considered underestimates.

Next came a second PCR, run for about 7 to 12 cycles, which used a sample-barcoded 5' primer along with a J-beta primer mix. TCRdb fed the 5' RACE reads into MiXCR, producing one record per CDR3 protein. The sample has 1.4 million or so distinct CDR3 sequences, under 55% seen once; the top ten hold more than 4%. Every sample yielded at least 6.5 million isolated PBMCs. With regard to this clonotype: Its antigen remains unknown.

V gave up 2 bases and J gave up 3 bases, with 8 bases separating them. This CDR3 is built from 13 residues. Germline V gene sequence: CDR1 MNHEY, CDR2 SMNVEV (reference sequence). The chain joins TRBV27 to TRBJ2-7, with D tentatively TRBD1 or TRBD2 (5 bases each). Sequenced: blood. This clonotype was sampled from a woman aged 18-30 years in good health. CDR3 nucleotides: TGTGCCAGCAGTTTAGGGGACGACTACGAGCAGTACTTC. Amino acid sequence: CASSLGDDYEQYF.